This is a list of T cell receptor beta chains from one sample in a study of blood T cell repertoires in COVID-19. Clones were read by immunoSEQ multiplex PCR, and TCRdb kept only the in-frame ones, dropping some. The data hold approximately 280,000 clones, with approximately 90% observed a single time. Sequenced material: peripheral blood. The receptors were gathered from a woman between 25 and 40 years old with COVID-19, enrolled during active disease. Each CDR3 is given with its conserved first and last residue. A D gene is named only where the DNA matches it firmly. Rows give clone size only sometimes, using once, few, many, or a class for an expanded clone.

V	J	D	size	CDR3	DNA
TRBV11-2	TRBJ2-7	TRBD2	once	CASSLVSGLAHYEQYF	TGTGCCAGCAGCTTAGTATCGGGACTAGCGCACTACGAGCAGTACTTC
TRBV4-3	TRBJ1-1	.	.	CASSQLPRGTEAFF	TGCGCCAGCAGCCAACTTCCGAGAGGCACTGAAGCTTTCTTT
TRBV21-1	TRBJ1-5	.	.	CAFSRGETCPLSNQPQHF	TGTGCCTTCAGCAGGGGGGAGACTTGCCCCTTAAGCAATCAGCCCCAGCATTTT
TRBV2	TRBJ2-3	TRBD2	.	CANSPGLDTDTQYF	TGTGCCAACTCTCCGGGACTAGATACAGATACGCAGTATTTT
TRBV5-1	TRBJ2-5	.	.	CASSVESQETQYF	TGCGCCAGCAGTGTTGAGAGCCAAGAGACCCAGTACTTC
TRBV6-5	TRBJ1-2	.	.	CASSYPVFGRGGGYTF	TGTGCCAGCAGTTACCCCGTGTTCGGCAGGGGCGGTGGCTACACCTTC
TRBV7-9	TRBJ1-1	.	.	CASSPARGSNTEAFF	TGTGCCAGCAGCCCCGCCCGGGGTTCGAACACTGAAGCTTTCTTT
TRBV6-5	TRBJ1-1	.	.	CASSYAGGNTEAFF	TGTGCCAGCAGTTACGCCGGGGGGAACACTGAAGCTTTCTTT
TRBV9	TRBJ1-2	TRBD1	.	CASSVYPGGNYGYTF	TGTGCCAGCAGCGTATACCCAGGGGGGAACTATGGCTACACCTTC
TRBV19	TRBJ1-2	.	.	CASKAGLARAGTTYGYTF	TGTGCCAGTAAAGCTGGGTTAGCAAGAGCCGGGACAACCTATGGCTACACCTTC
TRBV2	TRBJ2-5	.	.	CATGTWQETQYF	TGTGCCACCGGGACTTGGCAAGAGACCCAGTACTTC
TRBV25-1	TRBJ2-7	TRBD1	few	CASSPNRGLYEQYF	TGTGCCAGCAGTCCAAACAGGGGGCTTTACGAGCAGTACTTC
TRBV4-1	TRBJ2-3	TRBD2	few	CASSQPTSGRDTQYF	TGCGCCAGCAGCCAGCCGACTAGCGGGAGAGATACGCAGTATTTT
TRBV19	TRBJ2-1	TRBD2	.	CASSILASGGFNEQFF	TGTGCCAGTAGTATCCTGGCTAGCGGGGGGTTTAATGAGCAGTTCTTC
TRBV18	TRBJ2-7	TRBD1	.	CASSVGTGESKYF	TGTGCCAGCTCAGTCGGGACAGGGGAATCGAAGTACTTC
TRBV15	TRBJ1-2	TRBD1	.	CATSKGGQGGDYGYTF	TGTGCCACCAGCAAAGGGGGCCAAGGGGGAGACTATGGCTACACCTTC
TRBV6-5	TRBJ2-7	TRBD1	.	CASSYSKTGGPYEQYF	TGTGCCAGCAGTTACTCGAAAACAGGGGGCCCCTACGAGCAGTACTTC
TRBV6-5	TRBJ2-2	.	.	CASSYSDFGGELFF	TGTGCCAGCAGTTACTCCGACTTTGGGGGGGAGCTGTTTTTT
TRBV2	TRBJ2-7	TRBD2	.	CASSPGLAGYEQYF	TGTGCCAGCAGTCCGGGACTAGCGGGATACGAGCAGTACTTC
TRBV2	TRBJ1-5	.	.	CASSAGVGQPQHF	TGTGCCAGCAGTGCAGGGGTGGGTCAGCCCCAGCATTTT
TRBV27	TRBJ1-1	.	.	CASSHAQGGSEAFF	TGTGCCAGCAGCCACGCACAGGGCGGCTCTGAAGCTTTCTTT
TRBV30	TRBJ2-7	TRBD1	.	CAAEKDRGYEQYF	TGTGCCGCCGAAAAAGACAGGGGCTACGAGCAGTACTTC
TRBV2	TRBJ2-2	.	.	CASRSQGPTGELFF	TGTGCCAGCAGGAGCCAGGGCCCTACCGGGGAGCTGTTTTTT
TRBV15	TRBJ2-2	.	.	CATSRAGVGPGELFF	TGTGCCACCAGCAGAGCGGGAGTAGGTCCCGGGGAGCTGTTTTTT
TRBV19	TRBJ2-7	TRBD1	.	CASSIVSGQGTNEQYF	TGTGCCAGTAGTATAGTATCGGGACAGGGCACGAACGAGCAGTACTTC
TRBV7-9	TRBJ2-1	.	.	CASSQSIGRSVYEQFF	TGTGCCAGCAGCCAATCTATCGGGAGATCGGTATATGAGCAGTTCTTC
TRBV12-3/TRBV12-4	TRBJ2-5	.	.	CATALTGLETQYF	TGTGCCACGGCTCTAACAGGGCTGGAGACCCAGTACTTC
TRBV9	TRBJ1-1	.	.	CASSMGQNTEAFF	TGTGCCAGCAGCATGGGACAGAACACTGAAGCTTTCTTT
TRBV19	TRBJ2-1	.	.	CASSIGGPPSSYNEQFF	TGTGCCAGTAGTATCGGCGGGCCCCCCAGCTCCTACAATGAGCAGTTCTTC
TRBV25-1	TRBJ2-2	TRBD2	.	CASSEEASGSTGELFF	TGTGCCAGCAGTGAAGAAGCTAGCGGGAGCACCGGGGAGCTGTTTTTT
TRBV4-1	TRBJ1-2	.	.	CASSKTQLNYGYTF	TGCGCCAGCAGCAAGACACAGCTTAACTATGGCTACACCTTC
TRBV28	TRBJ2-7	.	.	CASSLWRGGSGSTYEQYF	TGTGCCAGCAGTTTGTGGAGGGGGGGAAGCGGGTCCACCTACGAGCAGTACTTC
TRBV7-8	TRBJ1-1	TRBD1	few	CASSSSGTGRTEAFF	TGTGCCAGCAGCTCCTCCGGGACAGGGAGGACTGAAGCTTTCTTT
TRBV4-2	TRBJ2-1	TRBD2	.	CASSQGLAGGPGYNEQFF	TGTGCCAGCAGCCAGGGACTAGCGGGAGGGCCAGGTTACAATGAGCAGTTCTTC
TRBV10-3	TRBJ2-5	.	.	CAIRGQQGRSETQYF	TGTGCCATCAGGGGCCAACAGGGTAGGAGTGAGACCCAGTACTTC
TRBV18	TRBJ1-4	TRBD1	.	CASSSGTGAKEKLFF	TGTGCCAGCTCATCGGGGACAGGGGCGAAGGAAAAACTGTTTTTT
TRBV5-1	TRBJ2-1	TRBD1	.	CASSLAGTGFNEQFF	TGCGCCAGCAGCTTGGCCGGGACAGGGTTCAATGAGCAGTTCTTC
TRBV11-2	TRBJ1-2	TRBD1	.	CASSLGAGTGGLYGYTF	TGTGCCAGCAGCTTAGGCGCTGGGACAGGGGGTCTTTATGGCTACACCTTC
TRBV4-3	TRBJ2-3	TRBD2	.	CASSQDLSGRAGYF	TGCGCCAGCAGCCAAGATCTAAGCGGGAGGGCCGGATATTTT
TRBV6-1	TRBJ1-2	.	.	CASSEAQPRGYTF	TGTGCCAGCAGTGAAGCGCAACCGCGTGGCTACACCTTC
TRBV28	TRBJ1-6	TRBD1	.	CASSSPGQGDSPLHF	TGTGCCAGCAGTTCTCCGGGACAGGGCGACTCACCCCTCCACTTT
TRBV4-1	TRBJ2-3	.	once	CASSQDALVTDTQYF	TGCGCCAGCAGCCAAGATGCCCTAGTTACAGATACGCAGTATTTT
TRBV28	TRBJ1-2	.	.	CASSSGGLIYGYTF	TGTGCCAGCAGTTCGGGGGGACTAATCTATGGCTACACCTTC
TRBV19	TRBJ2-3	TRBD1	.	CASSLTGRDTDTQYF	TGTGCCAGTAGCTTGACAGGGCGCGACACAGATACGCAGTATTTT
TRBV28	TRBJ2-5	.	once	CASSWVDGETQYF	TGTGCCAGCAGTTGGGTAGACGGGGAGACCCAGTACTTC
TRBV2	TRBJ2-4	.	.	CASSVLNIQYF	TGTGCCAGCAGTGTCCTGAACATTCAGTACTTC
TRBV6-2/TRBV6-3	TRBJ2-5	TRBD2	.	CASSYRTSGSFQETQYF	TGTGCCAGCAGTTACCGCACTAGCGGGAGTTTCCAAGAGACCCAGTACTTC
TRBV5-5	TRBJ2-7	.	.	CASSFGSDREQYF	TGTGCCAGCAGCTTTGGATCCGACAGAGAGCAGTACTTC
TRBV20-1	TRBJ2-3	.	.	CSAISTDTQYF	TGCAGTGCTATAAGCACAGATACGCAGTATTTT
TRBV7-2	TRBJ2-2	.	.	CASSSQGGAGELFF	TGTGCCAGCAGCTCCCAAGGGGGGGCCGGGGAGCTGTTTTTT
TRBV2	TRBJ1-1	.	.	CASRPPGQGMPEAFF	TGTGCCAGCAGGCCCCCGGGGCAGGGGATGCCTGAAGCTTTCTTT
TRBV6-5	TRBJ2-1	.	.	CASSRGSHEQFF	TGTGCCAGCAGCCGGGGAAGCCATGAGCAGTTCTTC
TRBV28	TRBJ2-3	.	.	CASSYDLSPPFYGSADTQYF	TGTGCCAGCAGTTATGACTTGAGCCCCCCCTTCTATGGGAGCGCAGATACGCAGTATTTT
TRBV11-3	TRBJ2-1	TRBD2	.	CASSLTNSGNSYNEQFF	TGTGCCAGCAGCTTAACGAATAGCGGGAACTCCTACAATGAGCAGTTCTTC
TRBV5-4	TRBJ2-5	.	.	CASSLALAHQETQYF	TGTGCCAGCAGCTTGGCCCTAGCGCACCAAGAGACCCAGTACTTC
TRBV5-5	TRBJ2-3	.	.	CASSPPLVQDTQYF	TGTGCCAGCAGCCCCCCGTTAGTACAGGATACGCAGTATTTT
TRBV2	TRBJ1-1	.	.	CASRQGYAEAFF	TGTGCCAGCAGACAGGGATACGCTGAAGCTTTCTTT